Each of the 29 T cell receptor beta chains below was sequenced from the same sample in a study of T-cell memory formation after mild COVID-19. Using its own MiXCR run on the 5' RACE reads, TCRdb lists one record per CDR3 protein. The table has tens of thousands of distinct CDR3 sequences, approximately 15% seen once. The specimen sequenced was PBMCs or a T cell subset sorted from them (not recorded which). The origin of the receptors is an adult woman who had mild COVID-19 (a few samples of this study predate the infection). Cell type and time point are not known.

By share, this clonotype counts as medium-sized. The chain has TRBV29-1 and TRBJ2-1; no definite D call. The germline V gene has CDR1 SQVTM and CDR2 ANQGSEA. Trimming took off 4 bases at V and 2 bases at J, with 12 bases between the two ends. This CDR3 is built from 14 residues. The CDR3 nucleotides are TGCAGCGTTGTGGCGGCCACAGCCTACAATGAGCAGTTCTTC. Translation gives CSVVAATAYNEQFF.

The rearrangement joins TRBV7-2 to TRBJ2-1; D perhaps matches TRBD2 (7 bases). V lost 2 bases and J 7 bases, leaving 27 bases between the germline ends. This CDR3 contains 19 residues. CDR1 and CDR2 from the germline V gene are SGHTA and FQGNSA. The CDR3 reads CASSLMGGLAAYSVNEQFF. CDR3 nucleotide sequence: TGTGCCAGCAGCTTAATGGGGGGGCTAGCGGCCTACTCGGTAAATGAGCAGTTCTTC. Full variable domain (missing parts from reference TRBV7-2 and TRBJ2-1): GAGVSQSPSNKVTEKGKDVELRCDPISGHTALYWYRQSLGQGLEFLIYFQGNSAPDKSGLPSDRFSAERTGGSVSTLTIQRTQQEDSAVYLCASSLMGGLAAYSVNEQFFGPGTRLTVL.

This clonotype was observed many times. The chain uses TRBV4-2 and TRBJ2-3; D tentatively reads TRBD1 or TRBD2 (7 bases each). V shed 0 bases and J shed 2 bases, with 15 bases lying between them. CDR3 size: 17 residues. CDR1 and CDR2 (germline): LGHNA, YNFKEQ. CDR3: CASSQEGRGQLTDTQYF. The CDR3, as DNA: TGTGCCAGCAGCCAAGAAGGGAGGGGGCAACTCACAGATACGCAGTATTTT.

This clonotype came up a few times. This chain links TRBV20-1 with TRBJ2-7; 8 positions agree with TRBD2. The CDR3 runs 16 residues. CDR1 and CDR2 from the germline V gene are DFQATT and SNEGSKA (reference sequence). Trimming took 6 bases from V and 0 from J; bases not matched to a gene: 13. As DNA, the CDR3 is TGCAGTGCCCCCCCAGCGGGGGCTTCGAGCTCCTACGAGCAGTACTTC. It yields the protein CSAPPAGASSSYEQYF.

This clonotype was recorded a few times. The chain is built from TRBV27 and TRBJ2-1; D assignment may be TRBD1 or TRBD2 (7 bases each). Germline assignment: CDR1 MNHEY and CDR2 SMNVEV (reference sequence). V dropped 5 bases and J dropped 10 bases, with 27 bases sitting between them. There are 17 residues in the CDR3. The CDR3 region has the DNA TGTGCCAGCAGTCCGTGGACTAAACTCAGGGGGGAGGGAGAGCAGTTCTTC. It encodes CASSPWTKLRGEGEQFF.

The chain uses TRBV5-6 and TRBJ2-3; 8 bases align to TRBD2. Per germline, CDR1 SGHDT and CDR2 YYEEEE. The CDR3 totals 15 residues. V was pared by 2 bases and J by 2 bases, with 4 bases of the junction left unmatched. The CDR3 DNA follows: TGTGCCAGCAGCTTCCTAGCGGGTAACACAGATACGCAGTATTTT. Amino acids: CASSFLAGNTDTQYF.

This clonotype occurred a few times. The chain recombines TRBV20-1 with TRBJ2-7; 7 nucleotides agree with TRBD2. Germline trimming cut 2 bases from V and 0 bases from J; bases unmatched to any gene: 16. In germline, CDR1 is DFQATT, CDR2 SNEGSKA (reference sequence). This CDR3 comprises 18 residues. The CDR3, as DNA: TGCAGTGCTAGACCCACCCCCGCTAGCGGTCGCGGCTCCTACGAGCAGTACTTC. It is translated as CSARPTPASGRGSYEQYF.

This clonotype turned up a few times. This CDR3 reads CSARELGVNEQFF. CDR3 nucleotides: TGCAGTGCTAGAGAATTGGGGGTAAATGAGCAGTTCTTC. V is TRBV20-1 and J is TRBJ2-1; perhaps D is TRBD1 or TRBD2 (5 bases each). Germline V lookup: CDR1 DFQATT, CDR2 SNEGSKA (reference sequence). V was clipped by 0 bases and J by 7 bases, with 10 bases between them. This CDR3 comprises 13 residues.

This chain's CDR3 is CASSLPGGDYEQYF. CDR3 DNA sequence: TGTGCCAGCAGCTTGCCCGGTGGGGACTACGAGCAGTACTTC. V gene TRBV7-9 combines with J gene TRBJ2-7, with D hard to call. CDR1 is SEHNR, CDR2 FQNEAQ, per germline (reference sequence). The CDR3 length is 14 residues. Trimming cost V 3 bases and J 3 bases, with 12 bases left between them.

This chain joins TRBV4-1 and TRBJ2-7; 7 nucleotides match TRBD1. Germline CDR1 MGHRA, CDR2 YSYEKL. V shed 3 bases and J 1 base; nucleotides not matched to a gene: 6. CDR3 length: 15 amino acids. CDR3 amino acids: CASSQIGTVSYEQYF. CDR3 bases: TGCGCCAGCAGCCAGATAGGGACAGTTTCCTACGAGCAGTACTTC.

This chain joins TRBV5-1 and TRBJ2-2; 8 nucleotides match TRBD2. CDR1 is SGHRS and CDR2 is YFSETQ in the germline V gene. The CDR3 is made up of 17 amino acids. V lost 1 base to trimming and J lost 6 bases; unmatched junction nucleotides: 11. The CDR3 DNA is TGCGCCAGCAGCTTGCCCGACCGGGGGGGTGTTGCCGGGGAGCTGTTTTTT. Translation: CASSLPDRGGVAGELFF.

This sequence joins TRBV2 and TRBJ2-7; possibly TRBD1 for D (5 bases). This CDR3 contains 14 residues. Deletions cut 4 bases from V and 4 bases from J, with 14 bases between. The germline gives CDR1 SNHLY, CDR2 FYNNEI. This CDR3 is CASSGDSIEYEQYF. Written as DNA, the CDR3 is TGTGCCAGCAGTGGCGACAGTATAGAGTACGAGCAGTACTTC.

The V gene is TRBV3-1, the J gene TRBJ1-1, with no clear D. The length of the CDR3 is 18 residues. V lost 3 bases and J 0 bases, leaving 20 bases between the germline ends. Germline V lookup: CDR1 LGHDT, CDR2 YNNKEL (reference sequence). CDR3 region: CASSHSDGVWEVNTEAFF. DNA for the CDR3: TGTGCCAGCAGCCACTCGGACGGAGTCTGGGAGGTGAACACTGAAGCTTTCTTT.

This chain joins TRBV27 and TRBJ1-1; 10 nucleotides line up with TRBD1. Per germline, CDR1 MNHEY and CDR2 SMNVEV (reference sequence). V trimming: 6 bases; J trimming: 0 bases; junction bases outside the gene matches: 4. The CDR3 spans 15 residues. CDR3 DNA: TGTGCCAGCAGGACAGGGGGCCTTATGAACACTGAAGCTTTCTTT. Translating it yields CASRTGGLMNTEAFF.

The chain joins TRBV12-3 or TRBV12-4 to TRBJ2-1; TRBD1 agrees at 10 bases. This CDR3 region has 16 residues. V shed 6 bases, J shed 7 bases, and the junction held 12 bases outside the gene matches. This CDR3 reads CASRPTPGQGTNEQFF. The CDR3 DNA reads as TGTGCCAGCAGACCCACTCCGGGACAGGGGACAAATGAGCAGTTCTTC.

This clonotype was counted between two and nine times. The chain couples TRBV20-1 to TRBJ2-1, with 7 bases fitting TRBD2. Unmatched junction bases numbered 7, after V lost 0 bases and J lost 5 bases. This CDR3 is built from 15 residues. Germline CDR1 and CDR2: DFQATT and SNEGSKA (reference sequence). CDR3 nucleotides: TGCAGTGCTAGAGAGCTGGCGGGAGTCCACAATGAGCAGTTCTTC. Protein product: CSARELAGVHNEQFF.

The chain uses TRBV7-9 and TRBJ1-5; no reliable D call. In germline, CDR1 is SEHNR, CDR2 FQNEAQ (reference sequence). Trimming cost V 2 bases and J 6 bases, with 5 bases left between them. This CDR3 contains 12 residues. The DNA for the CDR3 is TGTGCCAGCAGCTTATCCTCTCAGCCCCAGCATTTT. Its protein is CASSLSSQPQHF. The full variable domain, in which reference TRBV7-9 and TRBJ1-5 provide the parts outside the CDR3, is DTGVSQNPRHKITKRGQNVTFRCDPISEHNRLYWYRQTLGQGPEFLTYFQNEAQLEKSRLLSDRFSAERPKGSFSTLEIQRTEQGDSAMYLCASSLSSQPQHFGDGTRLSIL.

The chain has TRBV5-1 and TRBJ2-2; the match to TRBD1 covers 7 bases. CDR1 and CDR2 from the germline V gene are SGHRS and YFSETQ. This CDR3 comprises 17 residues. Unmatched junction bases numbered 12, after V lost 2 bases and J lost 5 bases. The CDR3: CASSLQDGTVLTGELFF. The CDR3 nucleotides read TGCGCCAGCAGCTTACAGGACGGGACAGTCTTAACCGGGGAGCTGTTTTTT.

The genes are TRBV4-1 and TRBJ2-7; 14 nucleotides match TRBD2. Germline assignment: CDR1 MGHRA and CDR2 YSYEKL. The CDR3 spans 19 residues. Trimming at V came to 2 bases and at J to 0 bases, leaving 9 bases not matched to a gene. The CDR3 sequence: CASSQLGTSGGPSSYEQYF. CDR3 nucleotide sequence: TGCGCCAGCAGCCAACTGGGGACTAGCGGGGGCCCGAGCTCCTACGAGCAGTACTTC.

This clonotype was picked up one time. The chain combines TRBV20-1 with TRBJ1-1; D unresolved. The CDR3 extends over 15 amino acids. In germline, CDR1 is DFQATT, CDR2 SNEGSKA (reference sequence). V was pared by 1 base and J by 3 bases, with 15 bases between. The CDR3 DNA follows: TGCAGTGCTAGAGGCAGGCTTCTAAGCGACACTGAAGCTTTCTTT. Protein: CSARGRLLSDTEAFF.

This chain links TRBV5-1 with TRBJ2-7; a weak D match, TRBD2 (5 bases). V was shortened by 0 bases and J by 0 bases, with 10 bases between the two germline ends. The CDR3 sequence is 15 residues long. Germline CDR1 SGHRS, CDR2 YFSETQ. DNA for the CDR3: TGCGCCAGCAGCTTGGATGAGGGTGGCTCCTACGAGCAGTACTTC. Protein: CASSLDEGGSYEQYF.

Many counts were recorded for this clonotype. The V call is TRBV7-6, the J call TRBJ2-7; D gene ambiguous. The V gene lost 1 base and the J gene lost 7 bases, with 5 bases spanning the gap. CDR3 length: 11 amino acids. Germline loops: CDR1 SGHVS, CDR2 FNYEAQ. Written as DNA, the CDR3 is TGTGCCAGCAGCTTAGTCCAGGAGCAGTACTTC. It codes for CASSLVQEQYF.

The V call is TRBV12-3 or TRBV12-4, the J call TRBJ2-5; 11 bases fit TRBD2. The ends lost 3 bases at V and 2 bases at J; junction bases unmatched: 5. The CDR3 contains 16 residues. CDR3: CASSLITSGGQETQYF. The CDR3 DNA is TGTGCCAGCAGTTTGATAACTAGCGGGGGTCAAGAGACCCAGTACTTC.

This clonotype was seen a few times. CDR3 sequence (DNA): TGTGCCAGCAGCTTAGGACAGGGGGGGACAGATACGCAGTATTTT. Protein product: CASSLGQGGTDTQYF. The J gene is TRBJ2-3, the V gene TRBV11-2; TRBD1 agrees at 9 bases. CDR3 length: 15 residues. The junction had 2 bases not matched to a gene; V was cut back by 1 base and J by 3 bases. From germline, CDR1 is SGHAT and CDR2 FQNNGV.

The chain couples TRBV15 to TRBJ2-1; D not resolved. The V and J ends lost 4 bases and 2 bases respectively, with 9 bases between them. The CDR3 is made up of 14 amino acids. Germline lookup yields CDR1 LNHNV and CDR2 YYDKDF (reference sequence). The CDR3: CATSKGGAYNEQFF. As DNA, the CDR3 is TGTGCCACCAGCAAGGGTGGAGCCTACAATGAGCAGTTCTTC.

This clonotype was found a few times. The chain is built from TRBV3-1 and TRBJ2-5; D ambiguous. The CDR3 has 14 residues. The germline V gene encodes CDR1 LGHDT and CDR2 YNNKEL (reference sequence). V was clipped by 0 bases and J by 4 bases, with 9 bases between them. CDR3 protein: CASSQEETAETQYF. CDR3 DNA: TGTGCCAGCAGCCAAGAGGAGACGGCAGAGACCCAGTACTTC.

The chain is built from TRBV5-1 and TRBJ1-2; D uncertain. V lost 1 base and J 6 bases, leaving 13 bases between the germline ends. CDR1 and CDR2 from the germline V gene are SGHRS and YFSETQ. The CDR3 consists of 14 residues. CDR3 DNA sequence: TGCGCCAGCAGCTTGATCGCGGCCCCGAATGGCTACACCTTC. Translated: CASSLIAAPNGYTF.

This clonotype showed up just a few times. V usage is TRBV6-6 and J usage is TRBJ1-5; D not resolved. With 7 bases removed from V and 5 bases from J, the gap between germline ends came to 18 bases. CDR1 MNHNY and CDR2 SVGAGI come from the germline V gene (reference sequence). The CDR3 runs to 15 residues. CDR3 coding DNA: TGTGCCAGCATTTTAGTGGAGTGGGAGGATCAGCCCCAGCATTTT. As protein: CASILVEWEDQPQHF.

The chain joins TRBV19 to TRBJ2-7; D is unclear. CDR3 length equals 14 residues. The germline V gene has CDR1 LNHDA and CDR2 SQIVND (reference sequence). Trimming removed 0 bases from V and 9 bases from J, with 15 bases in between. The CDR3 loop reads CASSIDRIRASQYF. CDR3 DNA sequence: TGTGCCAGTAGTATAGATCGGATACGCGCTTCGCAGTACTTC.